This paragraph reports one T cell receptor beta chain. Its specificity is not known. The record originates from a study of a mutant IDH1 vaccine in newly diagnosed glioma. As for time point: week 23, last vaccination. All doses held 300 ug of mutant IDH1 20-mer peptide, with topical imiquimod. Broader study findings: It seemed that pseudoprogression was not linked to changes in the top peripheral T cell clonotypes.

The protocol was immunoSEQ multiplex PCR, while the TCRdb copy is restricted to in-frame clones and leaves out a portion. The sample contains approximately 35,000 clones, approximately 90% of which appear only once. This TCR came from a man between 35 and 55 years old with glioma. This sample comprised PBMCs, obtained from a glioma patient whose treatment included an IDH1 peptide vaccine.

CDR3 nucleotides: TGCGCCAGCAGCTCCGACAGGGCTGAGTTGGGCTACACCTTC. Encoded protein: CASSSDRAELGYTF. This chain uses TRBV5-1 with TRBJ1-2, with 7 positions matching TRBD1. This CDR3 contains 14 residues. J lost 8 bases, V lost 3 bases, and 10 bases had no gene match. CDR1 is SGHRS, CDR2 YFSETQ, per germline.